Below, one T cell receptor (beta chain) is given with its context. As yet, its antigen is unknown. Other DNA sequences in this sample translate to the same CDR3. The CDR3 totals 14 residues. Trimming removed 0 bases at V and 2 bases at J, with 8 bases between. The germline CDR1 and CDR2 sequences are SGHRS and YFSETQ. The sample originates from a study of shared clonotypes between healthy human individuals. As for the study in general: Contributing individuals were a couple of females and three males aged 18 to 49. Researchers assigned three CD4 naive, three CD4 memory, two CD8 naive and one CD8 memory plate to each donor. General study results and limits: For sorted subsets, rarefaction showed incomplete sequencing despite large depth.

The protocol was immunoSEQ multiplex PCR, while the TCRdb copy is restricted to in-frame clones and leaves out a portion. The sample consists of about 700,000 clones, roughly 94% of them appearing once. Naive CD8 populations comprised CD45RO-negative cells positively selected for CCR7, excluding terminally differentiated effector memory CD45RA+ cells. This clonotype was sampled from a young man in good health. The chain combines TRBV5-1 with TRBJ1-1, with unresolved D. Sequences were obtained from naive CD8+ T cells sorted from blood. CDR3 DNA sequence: TGCGCCAGCAGCTTGGGGACCGGCAACACTGAAGCTTTCTTT. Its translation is CASSLGTGNTEAFF.